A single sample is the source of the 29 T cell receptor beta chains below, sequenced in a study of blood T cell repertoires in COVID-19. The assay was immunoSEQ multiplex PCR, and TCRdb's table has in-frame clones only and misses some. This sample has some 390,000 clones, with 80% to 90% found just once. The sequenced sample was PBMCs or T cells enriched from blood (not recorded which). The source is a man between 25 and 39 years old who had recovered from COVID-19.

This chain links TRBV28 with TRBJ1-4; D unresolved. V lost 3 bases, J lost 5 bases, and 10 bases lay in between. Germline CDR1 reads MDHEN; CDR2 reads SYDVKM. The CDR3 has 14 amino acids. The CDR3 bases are TGTGCCAGCAGTTTTATAGGAGTCAATGAAAAACTGTTTTTT. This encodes CASSFIGVNEKLFF.

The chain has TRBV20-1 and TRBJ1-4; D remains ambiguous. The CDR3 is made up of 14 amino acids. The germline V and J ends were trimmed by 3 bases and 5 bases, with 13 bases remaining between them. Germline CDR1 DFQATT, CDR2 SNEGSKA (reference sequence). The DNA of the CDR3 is TGCAGTGCTAGTAACCGGGATGCCAATGAAAAACTGTTTTTT. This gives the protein CSASNRDANEKLFF.

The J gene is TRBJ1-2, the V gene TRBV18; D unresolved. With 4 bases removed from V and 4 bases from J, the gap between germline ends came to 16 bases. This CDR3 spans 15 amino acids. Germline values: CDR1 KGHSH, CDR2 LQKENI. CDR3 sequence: CASSLNRGESYGYTF. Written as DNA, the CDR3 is TGTGCCAGCTCACTAAACCGAGGAGAGAGCTATGGCTACACCTTC.

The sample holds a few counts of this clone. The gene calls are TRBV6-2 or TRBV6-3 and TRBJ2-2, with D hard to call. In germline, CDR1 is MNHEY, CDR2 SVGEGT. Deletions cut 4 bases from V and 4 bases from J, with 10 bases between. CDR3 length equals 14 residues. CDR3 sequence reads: CASSSTKITGELFF. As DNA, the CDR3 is TGTGCCAGCAGTTCCACTAAAATCACCGGGGAGCTGTTTTTT.

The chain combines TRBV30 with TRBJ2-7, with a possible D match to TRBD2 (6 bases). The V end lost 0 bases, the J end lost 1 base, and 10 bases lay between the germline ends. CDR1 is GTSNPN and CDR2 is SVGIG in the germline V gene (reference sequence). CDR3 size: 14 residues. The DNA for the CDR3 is TGTGCCTGGAGTGTACGGGCGGGATCCTACGAGCAGTACTTC. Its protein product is CAWSVRAGSYEQYF.

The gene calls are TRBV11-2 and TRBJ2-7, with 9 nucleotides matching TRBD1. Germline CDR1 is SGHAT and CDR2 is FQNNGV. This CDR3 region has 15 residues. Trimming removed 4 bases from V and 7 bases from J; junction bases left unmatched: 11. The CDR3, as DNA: TGTGCCAGCAGCTACGGGACAGGGAACTTGATGGAGCAGTACTTC. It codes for CASSYGTGNLMEQYF.

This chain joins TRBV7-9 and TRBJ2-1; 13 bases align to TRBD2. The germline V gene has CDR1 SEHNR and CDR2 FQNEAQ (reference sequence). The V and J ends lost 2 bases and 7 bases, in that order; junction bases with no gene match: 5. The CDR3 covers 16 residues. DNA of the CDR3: TGTGCCAGCAGCTTAAGGACTAGCGGGAGTCTGAATGAGCAGTTCTTC. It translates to CASSLRTSGSLNEQFF. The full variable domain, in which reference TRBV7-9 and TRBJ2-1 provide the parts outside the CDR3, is DTGVSQNPRHKITKRGQNVTFRCDPISEHNRLYWYRQTLGQGPEFLTYFQNEAQLEKSRLLSDRFSAERPKGSFSTLEIQRTEQGDSAMYLCASSLRTSGSLNEQFFGPGTRLTVL.

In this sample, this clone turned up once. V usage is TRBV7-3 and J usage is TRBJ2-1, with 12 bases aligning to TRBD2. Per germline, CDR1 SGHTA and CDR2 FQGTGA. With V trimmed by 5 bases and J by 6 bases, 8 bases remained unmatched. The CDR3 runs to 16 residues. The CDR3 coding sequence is TGTGCCAGCAGCCTCGGACTAGCGGGACCTGCCAATGAGCAGTTCTTC. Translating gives CASSLGLAGPANEQFF.

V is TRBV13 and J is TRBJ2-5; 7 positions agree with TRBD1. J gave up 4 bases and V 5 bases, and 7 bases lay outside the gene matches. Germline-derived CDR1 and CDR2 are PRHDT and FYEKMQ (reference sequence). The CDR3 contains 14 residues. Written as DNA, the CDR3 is TGTGCCAGCAGCATAAGACAGGGTGGAGAGACCCAGTACTTC. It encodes CASSIRQGGETQYF.

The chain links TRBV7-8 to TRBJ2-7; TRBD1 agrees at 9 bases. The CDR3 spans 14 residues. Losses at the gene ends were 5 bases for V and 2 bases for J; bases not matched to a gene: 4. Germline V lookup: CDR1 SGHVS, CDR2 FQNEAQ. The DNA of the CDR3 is TGTGCCAGCAGCCCAGGGACAGGGCCCTACGAGCAGTACTTC. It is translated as CASSPGTGPYEQYF.

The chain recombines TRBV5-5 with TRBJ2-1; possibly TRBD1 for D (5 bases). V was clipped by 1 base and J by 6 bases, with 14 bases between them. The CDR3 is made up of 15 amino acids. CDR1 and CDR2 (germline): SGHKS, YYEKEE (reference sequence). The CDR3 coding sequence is TGTGCCAGCAGCTTGATGGAGTGGGGCGGCAATGAGCAGTTCTTC. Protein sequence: CASSLMEWGGNEQFF.

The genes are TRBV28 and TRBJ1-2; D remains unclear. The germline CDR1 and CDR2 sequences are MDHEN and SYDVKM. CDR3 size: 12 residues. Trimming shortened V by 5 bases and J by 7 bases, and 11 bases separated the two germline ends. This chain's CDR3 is CASSTPGGGYTF. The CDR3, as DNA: TGTGCCAGCAGTACCCCAGGAGGTGGCTACACCTTC.

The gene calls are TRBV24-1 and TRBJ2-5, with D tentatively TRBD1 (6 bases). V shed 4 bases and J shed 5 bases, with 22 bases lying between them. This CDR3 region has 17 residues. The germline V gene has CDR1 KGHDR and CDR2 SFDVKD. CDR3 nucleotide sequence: TGTGCCACCAGTGAAGTGGGGGCCCCTAGAGCGGCCGAGACCCAGTACTTC. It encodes CATSEVGAPRAAETQYF.

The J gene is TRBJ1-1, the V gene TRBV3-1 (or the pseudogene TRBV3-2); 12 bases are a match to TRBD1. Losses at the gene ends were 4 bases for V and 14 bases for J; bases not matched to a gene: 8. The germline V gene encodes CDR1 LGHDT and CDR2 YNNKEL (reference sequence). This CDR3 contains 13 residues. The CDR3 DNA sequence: TGTGCCAGCAGCCCTTCCGGGACAGGGGGCGTATTCTTT. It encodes CASSPSGTGGVFF.

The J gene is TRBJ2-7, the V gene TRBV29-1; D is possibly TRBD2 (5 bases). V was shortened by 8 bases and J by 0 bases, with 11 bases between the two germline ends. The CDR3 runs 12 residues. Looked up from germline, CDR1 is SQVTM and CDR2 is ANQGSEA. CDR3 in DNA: TGCAGCATTTACCGGGACTCCTACGAGCAGTACTTC. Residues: CSIYRDSYEQYF.

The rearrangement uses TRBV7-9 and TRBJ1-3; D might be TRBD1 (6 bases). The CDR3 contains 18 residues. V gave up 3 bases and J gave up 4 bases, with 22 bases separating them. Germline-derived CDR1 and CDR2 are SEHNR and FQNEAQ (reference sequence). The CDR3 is CASSFKRPGRGDGNTIYF. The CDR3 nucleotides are TGTGCCAGCAGCTTCAAACGGCCGGGCAGGGGAGACGGAAACACCATATATTTT.

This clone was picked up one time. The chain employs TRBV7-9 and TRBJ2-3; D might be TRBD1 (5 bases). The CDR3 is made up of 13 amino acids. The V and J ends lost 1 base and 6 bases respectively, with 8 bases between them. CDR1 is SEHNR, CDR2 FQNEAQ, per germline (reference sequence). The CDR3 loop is CASSLGGRDTQYF. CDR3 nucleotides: TGTGCCAGCAGCTTAGGGGGCCGGGATACGCAGTATTTT.

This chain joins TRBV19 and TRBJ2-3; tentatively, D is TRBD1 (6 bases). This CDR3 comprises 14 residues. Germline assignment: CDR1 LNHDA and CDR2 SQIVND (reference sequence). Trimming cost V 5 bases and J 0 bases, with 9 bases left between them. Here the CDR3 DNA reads TGTGCCAGTAGTCGGACAGCTAGCACAGATACGCAGTATTTT. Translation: CASSRTASTDTQYF. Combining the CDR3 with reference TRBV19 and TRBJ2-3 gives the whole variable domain DGGITQSPKYLFRKEGQNVTLSCEQNLNHDAMYWYRQDPGQGLRLIYYSQIVNDFQKGDIAEGYSVSREKKESFPLTVTSAQKNPTAFYLCASSRTASTDTQYFGPGTRLTVL.

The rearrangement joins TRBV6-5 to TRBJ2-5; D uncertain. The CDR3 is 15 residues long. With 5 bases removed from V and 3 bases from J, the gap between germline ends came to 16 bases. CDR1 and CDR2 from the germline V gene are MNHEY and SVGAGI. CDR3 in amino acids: CASSPLTAEKETQYF. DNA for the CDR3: TGTGCCAGCAGTCCACTCACCGCGGAAAAAGAGACCCAGTACTTC.

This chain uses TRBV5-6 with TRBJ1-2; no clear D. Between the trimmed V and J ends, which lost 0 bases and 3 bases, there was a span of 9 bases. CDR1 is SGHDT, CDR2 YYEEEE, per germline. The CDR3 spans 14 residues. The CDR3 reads CASSLGEGDYGYTF. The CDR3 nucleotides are TGTGCCAGCAGCTTGGGTGAGGGAGACTATGGCTACACCTTC.

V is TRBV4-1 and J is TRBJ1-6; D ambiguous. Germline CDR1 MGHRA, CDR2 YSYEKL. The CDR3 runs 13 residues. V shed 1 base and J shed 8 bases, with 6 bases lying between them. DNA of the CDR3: TGCGCCAGCAGCCAAGCCGGGTATTCACCCCTCCACTTT. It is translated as CASSQAGYSPLHF.

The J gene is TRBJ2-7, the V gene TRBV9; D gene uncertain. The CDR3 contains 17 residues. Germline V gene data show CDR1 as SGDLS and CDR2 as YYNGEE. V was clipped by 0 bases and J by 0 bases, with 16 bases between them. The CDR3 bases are TGTGCCAGCAGCGTAGGGCCGGGTGACGGAAGCTCCTACGAGCAGTACTTC. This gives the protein CASSVGPGDGSSYEQYF. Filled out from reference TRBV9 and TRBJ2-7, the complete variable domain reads DSGVTQTPKHLITATGQRVTLRCSPRSGDLSVYWYQQSLDQGLQFLIQYYNGEERAKGNILERFSAQQFPDLHSELNLSSLELGDSALYFCASSVGPGDGSSYEQYFGPGTRLTVT.

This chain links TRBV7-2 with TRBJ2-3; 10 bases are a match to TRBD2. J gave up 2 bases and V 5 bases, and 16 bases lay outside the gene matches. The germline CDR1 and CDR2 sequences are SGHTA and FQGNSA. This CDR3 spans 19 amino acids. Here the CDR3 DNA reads TGTGCCAGCAGCACAGGTCGACGCAAGACTAGCGGGTACACAGATACGCAGTATTTT. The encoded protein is CASSTGRRKTSGYTDTQYF.

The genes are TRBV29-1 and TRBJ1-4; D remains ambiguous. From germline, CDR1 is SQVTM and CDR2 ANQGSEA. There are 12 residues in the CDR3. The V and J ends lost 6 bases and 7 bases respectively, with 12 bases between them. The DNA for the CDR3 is TGCAGCGTCAGAGGGTTGAGTGAAAAACTGTTTTTT. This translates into CSVRGLSEKLFF.

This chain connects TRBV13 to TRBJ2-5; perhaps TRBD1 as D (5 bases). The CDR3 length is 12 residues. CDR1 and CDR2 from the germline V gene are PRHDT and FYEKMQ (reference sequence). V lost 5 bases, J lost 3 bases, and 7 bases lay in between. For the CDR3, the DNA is TGTGCCAGCAGCCCCAGGGAAGAGACCCAGTACTTC. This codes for CASSPREETQYF. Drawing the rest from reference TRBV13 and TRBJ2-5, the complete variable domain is AAGVIQSPRHLIKEKRETATLKCYPIPRHDTVYWYQQGPGQDPQFLISFYEKMQSDKGSIPDRFSAQQFSDYHSELNMSSLELGDSALYFCASSPREETQYFGPGTRLLVL.

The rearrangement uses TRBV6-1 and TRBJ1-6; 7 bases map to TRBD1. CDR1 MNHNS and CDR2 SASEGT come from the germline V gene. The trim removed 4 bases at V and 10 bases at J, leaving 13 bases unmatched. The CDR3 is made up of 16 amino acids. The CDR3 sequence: CASSVRQGRLGSPLHF. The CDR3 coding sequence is TGTGCCAGCAGTGTCCGACAGGGCAGGCTAGGGTCACCCCTCCACTTT.

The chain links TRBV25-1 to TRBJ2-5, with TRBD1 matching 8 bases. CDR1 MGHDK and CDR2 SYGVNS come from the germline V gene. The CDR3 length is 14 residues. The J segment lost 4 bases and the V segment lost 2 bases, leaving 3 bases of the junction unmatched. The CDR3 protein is CASSEQGARETQYF. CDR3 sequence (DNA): TGTGCCAGCAGTGAACAGGGGGCCCGAGAGACCCAGTACTTC. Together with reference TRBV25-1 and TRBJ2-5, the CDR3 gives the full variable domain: EADIYQTPRYLVIGTGKKITLECSQTMGHDKMYWYQQDPGMELHLIHYSYGVNSTEKGDLSSESTVSRIRTEHFPLTLESARPSHTSQYLCASSEQGARETQYFGPGTRLLVL.

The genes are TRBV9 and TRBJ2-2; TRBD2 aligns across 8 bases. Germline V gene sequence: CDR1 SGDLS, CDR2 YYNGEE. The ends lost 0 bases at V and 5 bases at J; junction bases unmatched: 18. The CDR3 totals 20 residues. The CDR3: CASSVVGVAVGAGVTGELFF. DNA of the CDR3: TGTGCCAGCAGCGTAGTGGGGGTGGCAGTCGGAGCGGGAGTTACCGGGGAGCTGTTTTTT.

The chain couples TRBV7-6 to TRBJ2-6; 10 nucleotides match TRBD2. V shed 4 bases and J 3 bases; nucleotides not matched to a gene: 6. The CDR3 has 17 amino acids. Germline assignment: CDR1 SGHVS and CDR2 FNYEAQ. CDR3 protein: CASSWVAGGGGANVLTF. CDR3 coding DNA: TGTGCCAGCAGCTGGGTAGCGGGAGGAGGTGGGGCCAACGTCCTGACTTTC.